These 30 T cell receptor beta chains were sequenced from one sample in a study of shared clonotypes between healthy human individuals (dated by TCRdb to about 2020). For the CD8 naive samples, CD45RO-negative cells were positively selected for CCR7, yielding a CD45RA+CCR7+ population from which TemRA cells were excluded. Library preparation was by the immunoSEQ multiplex PCR assay. TCRdb took over this immuneACCESS table, retaining in-frame rearrangements with V and J assigned. Such tables are incomplete; in checked studies, under half of the missing clones stem from an unresolved V gene, and the remainder is unexplained. The sample records 2 million to 2.5 million clones, less than 95% of which are singletons. The ten most abundant clones make up roughly 1.1% of the sample. Sequencing was performed on naive CD8+ T cells sorted from blood. The sample's cell subset or site, from its label and the paper: CD45RA+CCR7+. The receptors here all came from a man in his late teens or twenties in good health.

V usage is TRBV27 and J usage is TRBJ1-2; no firm D call. CDR3 length: 14 residues. The V and J ends lost 1 base and 3 bases respectively, with 9 bases between them. Germline CDR1 is MNHEY and CDR2 is SMNVEV (reference sequence). This chain's CDR3 is CASSLWIEDYGYTF. CDR3 coding DNA: TGTGCCAGCAGTTTATGGATCGAGGACTATGGCTACACCTTC.

The V gene is TRBV28, the J gene TRBJ2-7; 7 bases line up with TRBD1. V lost 4 bases to trimming and J lost 2 bases; unmatched junction nucleotides: 5. Germline V gives CDR1 MDHEN, CDR2 SYDVKM. The CDR3 contains 14 residues. The CDR3 loop reads CASSSPDRTYEQYF. The DNA for the CDR3 is TGTGCCAGCAGTTCGCCGGACAGGACCTACGAGCAGTACTTC.

This sequence joins TRBV10-3 and TRBJ2-2; tentatively, D is TRBD1 (6 bases). Trimming stripped 1 base from V and 5 bases from J, with 8 bases between. From germline, CDR1 is ENHRY and CDR2 SYGVKD. This CDR3 comprises 14 residues. The CDR3 sequence is CAISEWQGTGELFF. The DNA of the CDR3 is TGTGCCATCAGTGAGTGGCAGGGGACCGGGGAGCTGTTTTTT.

The chain recombines TRBV5-4 with TRBJ1-4; perhaps TRBD1 as D (5 bases). Trimming took 0 bases from V and 7 from J, leaving 7 bases between them. The CDR3 length is 13 residues. The V gene's germline CDR1 is SGHNT and CDR2 YYREEE (reference sequence). CDR3 residues: CASSLVQGEKLFF. The CDR3 DNA follows: TGTGCCAGCAGCTTGGTGCAGGGTGAAAAACTGTTTTTT.

Concerning this clone itself: Other DNA sequences in this specimen translate into the identical CDR3. V usage is TRBV7-9 and J usage is TRBJ2-7; 9 nucleotides line up with TRBD1. The CDR3 loop spans 14 amino acids. Germline values: CDR1 SEHNR, CDR2 FQNEAQ (reference sequence). Trimming removed 4 bases from V and 4 bases from J; junction bases left unmatched: 5. DNA of the CDR3: TGTGCCAGCAGCTCGCCGGGACAGGGTTACGAGCAGTACTTC. Encoded protein: CASSSPGQGYEQYF.

This sequence joins TRBV7-9 and TRBJ2-7, with TRBD1 identical over 10 bases. The J segment lost 1 base and the V segment lost 3 bases, leaving 6 bases of the junction unmatched. Looked up from germline, CDR1 is SEHNR and CDR2 is FQNEAQ (reference sequence). The CDR3 is 16 amino acids. The CDR3 DNA sequence: TGTGCCAGCAGCTTGGCCGGGGGACAGGGGTCCTACGAGCAGTACTTC. The encoded protein is CASSLAGGQGSYEQYF.

The V and J genes are TRBV6-6 and TRBJ1-1, with a tentative D call TRBD1 (5 bases). Germline assignment: CDR1 MNHNY and CDR2 SVGAGI (reference sequence). The CDR3 totals 14 residues. V was clipped by 6 bases and J by 4 bases, with 15 bases between them. The CDR3 DNA reads as TGTGCCAGCAGCCCCCCTCTTGGGGGCACTGAAGCTTTCTTT. It specifies CASSPPLGGTEAFF.

The chain combines TRBV27 with TRBJ2-2; D possibly uses TRBD1 or TRBD2 (6 bases each). Germline V gene sequence: CDR1 MNHEY, CDR2 SMNVEV (reference sequence). Trimming removed 8 bases at V and 7 bases at J, with 17 bases between. CDR3 size: 14 residues. CDR3 region: CASHLGGLNGELFF. CDR3 nucleotides: TGTGCCAGCCACCTGGGGGGCTTGAACGGGGAGCTGTTTTTT.

The chain joins TRBV7-9 to TRBJ2-1, with D perhaps TRBD1 or TRBD2 (5 bases each). The CDR3 consists of 15 residues. From germline, CDR1 is SEHNR and CDR2 FQNEAQ (reference sequence). V lost 3 bases to trimming and J lost 7 bases, with 16 bases between them. The CDR3 loop reads CASSLRGASENEQFF. CDR3 in DNA: TGTGCCAGCAGCTTGAGGGGCGCATCTGAAAATGAGCAGTTCTTC.

V usage is TRBV27 and J usage is TRBJ1-4; 12 bases map to TRBD1. Trimming cost V 2 bases and J 4 bases; bases outside gene matches: 2. The CDR3 has 16 residues. Germline V gene data show CDR1 as MNHEY and CDR2 as SMNVEV (reference sequence). The CDR3 spells CASSLGTGGDNEKLFF. The CDR3 nucleotides read TGTGCCAGCAGTTTAGGGACAGGGGGCGATAATGAAAAACTGTTTTTT.

The rearrangement links TRBV6-1 to TRBJ1-2, with D possibly matching TRBD1 (6 bases). Germline CDR1 is MNHNS and CDR2 is SASEGT. The CDR3 contains 14 residues. V was trimmed by 2 bases and J by 4 bases, leaving 11 bases between them. CDR3 sequence: CASSERGKAYGYTF. CDR3 DNA: TGTGCCAGCAGTGAAAGGGGGAAGGCCTATGGCTACACCTTC.

In DNA form, the CDR3 reads TGCGCCAGCAGCCAAGGGGGAGGGGATGCCTATAATTCACCCCTCCACTTT. Encoded protein: CASSQGGGDAYNSPLHF. The chain couples TRBV4-1 to TRBJ1-6; a possible D gene is TRBD1 (5 bases). The CDR3 is 17 residues long. Trimming removed 1 base from V and 2 bases from J, with 12 bases in between. From germline, CDR1 is MGHRA and CDR2 YSYEKL.

This chain joins TRBV6-1 and TRBJ2-1; D is possibly TRBD1 or TRBD2 (6 bases each). Trimming removed 7 bases from V and 3 bases from J, with 13 bases in between. The CDR3 has 14 amino acids. Germline V gives CDR1 MNHNS, CDR2 SASEGT. Written as DNA, the CDR3 is TGTGCCAGCACTGGGAAGGGGGGCTACAATGAGCAGTTCTTC. Translated: CASTGKGGYNEQFF.

V usage is TRBV28 and J usage is TRBJ2-1; D gene unclear. The CDR3 covers 14 residues. V was clipped by 3 bases and J by 5 bases, with 11 bases between them. The germline CDR1 and CDR2 sequences are MDHEN and SYDVKM. The CDR3 DNA follows: TGTGCCAGCAGTTTCAGTCTAGTAAACAATGAGCAGTTCTTC. This gives the protein CASSFSLVNNEQFF.

With respect to this clone: Other DNA sequences of this sample code for an identical CDR3. The chain joins TRBV5-4 to TRBJ2-3; D gene uncertain. CDR1 SGHNT and CDR2 YYREEE come from the germline V gene (reference sequence). V was trimmed by 1 base and J by 6 bases, leaving 6 bases between them. The CDR3 totals 12 residues. This chain's CDR3 is CASSLFSDTQYF. The CDR3 DNA reads as TGTGCCAGCAGCTTGTTTTCGGATACGCAGTATTTT.

The chain employs TRBV10-3 and TRBJ1-1; TRBD1 matches at 9 bases. The germline V gene encodes CDR1 ENHRY and CDR2 SYGVKD. This CDR3 region has 16 residues. Losses at the gene ends were 2 bases for V and 0 bases for J; bases not matched to a gene: 4. The CDR3 sequence: CAISEGNRGLNTEAFF. CDR3 bases: TGTGCCATCAGTGAGGGGAACAGGGGGCTGAACACTGAAGCTTTCTTT.

The CDR3 DNA sequence: TGTGCCTGGTCGAGCGGGAGAGCAACCTACGAGCAGTACTTC. Protein product: CAWSSGRATYEQYF. The chain has TRBV30 and TRBJ2-7, with 8 bases aligning to TRBD2. The trim removed 5 bases at V and 2 bases at J, leaving 8 bases unmatched. This CDR3 has 14 residues. Germline-derived CDR1 and CDR2 are GTSNPN and SVGIG (reference sequence).

This sequence joins TRBV9 and TRBJ2-5; TRBD2 might be the D (5 bases). The CDR3 runs 14 residues. V lost 3 bases and J lost 5, with 14 bases in between. Germline CDR1 and CDR2: SGDLS and YYNGEE. The CDR3 nucleotides read TGTGCCAGCAGCGCCGAGGATAGCGCGGAGACCCAGTACTTC. Translation gives CASSAEDSAETQYF.

The chain carries TRBV7-2 and TRBJ2-2, with TRBD1 as a possible D gene (5 bases). Germline V gene sequence: CDR1 SGHTA, CDR2 FQGNSA. This CDR3 region has 17 residues. Trimming shortened V by 1 base and J by 6 bases, and 18 bases separated the two germline ends. CDR3 bases: TGTGCCAGCAGCTTAGGTCTTCAGGGCGACCCGTCCGGGGAGCTGTTTTTT. This translates into CASSLGLQGDPSGELFF.

The rearrangement uses TRBV27 and TRBJ2-5; D gene ambiguous. CDR1 and CDR2 (germline): MNHEY, SMNVEV (reference sequence). The CDR3 has 13 residues. Trimming took 3 bases from V and 2 from J, leaving 7 bases between them. Here the CDR3 DNA reads TGTGCCAGCAGTTTCGGAAGACAAGAGACCCAGTACTTC. Its protein product is CASSFGRQETQYF.

Remarks on this clone: Additional DNA sequences in this sample encode the identical CDR3. This CDR3 is CASSQAGGTGEQYF. The CDR3 coding sequence is TGCGCCAGCAGCCAAGCTGGGGGGACGGGAGAGCAGTACTTC. The chain is built from TRBV4-1 and TRBJ2-7, with D tentatively TRBD2 (6 bases). Trimming took off 1 base at V and 7 bases at J, with 14 bases between the two ends. Germline CDR1 is MGHRA and CDR2 is YSYEKL. This CDR3 contains 14 residues.

The chain uses TRBV11-2 and TRBJ2-7, with 8 bases fitting TRBD2. The germline V gene has CDR1 SGHAT and CDR2 FQNNGV. The length of the CDR3 is 15 residues. The junction had 8 bases not matched to a gene; V was cut back by 6 bases and J by 1 base. The CDR3 coding sequence is TGTGCCAGCAGGGATTGGGGCGGGAGGTCCTACGAGCAGTACTTC. Its protein product is CASRDWGGRSYEQYF.

The chain recombines TRBV9 with TRBJ1-6; D is perhaps TRBD1 (6 bases). V was pared by 3 bases and J by 10 bases, with 14 bases between. The CDR3 runs to 14 residues. In germline, CDR1 is SGDLS, CDR2 YYNGEE. This CDR3 is CASSDRDIGSPLHF. CDR3 coding DNA: TGTGCCAGCAGCGACCGGGACATTGGATCACCCCTCCACTTT. Combining the CDR3 with reference TRBV9 and TRBJ1-6 gives the whole variable domain DSGVTQTPKHLITATGQRVTLRCSPRSGDLSVYWYQQSLDQGLQFLIQYYNGEERAKGNILERFSAQQFPDLHSELNLSSLELGDSALYFCASSDRDIGSPLHFGNGTRLTVT.

This clone came up once. The chain has TRBV13 and TRBJ1-1; possibly TRBD1 for D (6 bases). The germline V gene has CDR1 PRHDT and CDR2 FYEKMQ (reference sequence). CDR3 length equals 12 residues. V lost 2 bases to trimming and J lost 9 bases, with 10 bases between them. The CDR3 coding sequence is TGTGCCAGCAGCTTACAGGGGACCCAAGCTTTCTTT. It is translated as CASSLQGTQAFF.

This sequence joins TRBV5-5 and TRBJ2-1; the D is unclear. This CDR3 region has 15 residues. Germline assignment: CDR1 SGHKS and CDR2 YYEKEE (reference sequence). V lost 0 bases, J lost 0 bases, and 7 bases lay in between. The chain's CDR3 is CASSLGVSSYNEQFF. In DNA form, the CDR3 reads TGTGCCAGCAGCTTGGGCGTCAGCTCCTACAATGAGCAGTTCTTC.

This chain uses TRBV4-3 with TRBJ2-1, with TRBD2 matching over 10 bases. The length of the CDR3 is 18 residues. In germline, CDR1 is LGHNA, CDR2 YSLEER. V trimming: 0 bases; J trimming: 10 bases; junction bases outside the gene matches: 15. The CDR3 is CASSQDRSGRAGIDEQFF. The CDR3 DNA sequence: TGCGCCAGCAGCCAAGATCGGAGCGGGAGGGCCGGGATAGACGAGCAGTTCTTC.

This clone was picked up a small number of times. In nucleotides, the CDR3 is TGTGCCAGCAGTGAAGGGAGCTCTGGAAACACCATATATTTT. It yields the protein CASSEGSSGNTIYF. The chain is built from TRBV6-1 and TRBJ1-3; D is ambiguous. The CDR3 has 14 amino acids. V shed 1 base and J shed 0 bases, with 4 bases lying between them. CDR1 MNHNS and CDR2 SASEGT come from the germline V gene.

The chain joins TRBV13 to TRBJ2-7; 10 nucleotides match TRBD1. Per germline, CDR1 PRHDT and CDR2 FYEKMQ (reference sequence). CDR3 length: 17 residues. The V segment lost 0 bases and the J segment 1 base; nucleotides outside the gene matches: 6. The CDR3 bases are TGTGCCAGCAGCTTAGGGCCGGGACAGGGGCGATCCTACGAGCAGTACTTC. It translates to CASSLGPGQGRSYEQYF.

This clone came up once. Within the sample, other DNA sequences also encode this same CDR3. This chain connects TRBV28 to TRBJ1-1; D is uncertain. Germline V gene lookup returns CDR1 MDHEN and CDR2 SYDVKM. The CDR3 is 11 residues long. Trimming removed 5 bases at V and 3 bases at J, with 4 bases between. As DNA, the CDR3 is TGTGCCAGCAGTCCAGACACTGAAGCTTTCTTT. As protein: CASSPDTEAFF.

The chain has TRBV14 and TRBJ1-2, with TRBD1 matching over 7 bases. In germline, CDR1 is SGHDN, CDR2 FVKESK. V lost 4 bases to trimming and J lost 4 bases; unmatched junction nucleotides: 9. CDR3 length equals 15 residues. In nucleotides, the CDR3 is TGTGCCAGCAGCCCTTACAGGGGTATCTTCTATGGCTACACCTTC. This sequence encodes CASSPYRGIFYGYTF.